Presented here are 20 T cell receptor beta chains from one specimen sequenced in a study of patients and donors after allogeneic stem cell transplantation. In TCRdb, the RT-PCR reads were re-called with MiXCR into one record per CDR3 protein. The sample holds 70,000 to 100,000 distinct CDR3 sequences, approximately 5.2% seen once. The sequenced sample consisted of blood, either unsorted or a sorted T cell fraction (not recorded which). The source of these receptors is a human donor who was either an allogeneic HSCT recipient or a stem cell or donor lymphocyte infusion donor (not recorded which). It is not recorded whose cells these are; they may come from a transplant donor.

This chain uses TRBV12-3 or TRBV12-4 with TRBJ1-1, with D possibly TRBD1 on 6 matching bases. This CDR3 has 15 amino acids. V dropped 1 base and J dropped 5 bases, with 14 bases sitting between them. This CDR3 reads CASSLGTAKRTEAFF. The CDR3 region has the DNA TGTGCCAGCAGTTTAGGGACAGCCAAGAGAACTGAAGCTTTCTTT.

Points on this clonotype: A read error may be the cause here, since a much bigger clone is one base away. The chain links TRBV5-1 to TRBJ2-1; D unresolved. The V gene lost 4 bases and the J gene lost 1 base, with 12 bases spanning the gap. The CDR3 has 15 residues. Per germline, CDR1 SGHRS and CDR2 YFSETQ. CDR3 amino acids: CASSENNPSYNEQFF. CDR3 DNA: TGCGCCAGCAGCGAGAACAACCCATCCTACAATGAGCAGTTCTTC.

A few counts support this clonotype. The chain couples TRBV5-1 to TRBJ2-5, with 13 bases aligning to TRBD2. Germline CDR1 is SGHRS and CDR2 is YFSETQ. The CDR3 is 15 amino acids. V shed 4 bases, J shed 5 bases, and the junction held 5 bases outside the gene matches. The CDR3 protein is CASSPGTSGVETQYF. CDR3 sequence (DNA): TGCGCCAGCAGCCCCGGGACTAGCGGGGTGGAGACCCAGTACTTC.

By share, this clonotype counts as medium-sized (0.01 to 0.1%). This chain joins TRBV24-1 and TRBJ1-2; D gene unclear. There are 12 residues in the CDR3. Germline V lookup: CDR1 KGHDR, CDR2 SFDVKD. Trimming stripped 3 bases from V and 1 base from J, with 2 bases between. The DNA for the CDR3 is TGTGCCACCAGTGATAGTAACTATGGCTACACCTTC. Its translation is CATSDSNYGYTF.

In the case of this clonotype: Mismatch with germline at one junction end may stem from a read error. The chain has TRBV2 and TRBJ1-1; TRBD1 is a possible D gene (5 bases). Per germline, CDR1 SNHLY and CDR2 FYNNEI. CDR3 size: 11 residues. The CDR3 here is CASSQKSGTSF. The DNA of the CDR3 is TGTGCCAGCAGTCAGAAATCCGGGACCTCTTTT.

This clonotype was seen at least ten times. This sequence joins TRBV21-1 and TRBJ2-7; the listed D gene, TRBD2, was not tested against the DNA. TRBV21-1 corresponds to a pseudogene. CDR3 length equals 19 residues. CDR3 in amino acids: CASSKAGSGSALSRYEQYF. The CDR3 region has the DNA TGTGCCAGCAGCAAAGCGGGTAGCGGGAGTGCGTTGTCGAGATACGAGCAGTACTTC.

This clonotype was counted ten times or more. The chain is built from TRBV24-1 and TRBJ2-3, with TRBD2 matching over 11 bases. The V gene's germline CDR1 is KGHDR and CDR2 SFDVKD. The CDR3 runs to 15 residues. V gave up 5 bases and J gave up 2 bases; unmatched junction bases: 2. This chain's CDR3 is CATSATSGITDTQYF. DNA for the CDR3: TGTGCCACCAGTGCGACTAGCGGGATCACAGATACGCAGTATTTT.

This clonotype was seen at least ten times. This sequence joins TRBV3-1 and TRBJ2-5, with a possible D match to TRBD2 (5 bases). Trimming cost V 6 bases and J 5 bases, with 10 bases left between them. There are 12 residues in the CDR3. CDR1 LGHDT and CDR2 YNNKEL come from the germline V gene (reference sequence). DNA for the CDR3: TGTGCCAGCAGGGGCGGGTGGGAGACCCAGTACTTC. It encodes CASRGGWETQYF.

This clonotype was counted only a few times. The V and J genes are TRBV10-3 and TRBJ2-1; D gene ambiguous. The CDR3 extends over 13 amino acids. The germline gives CDR1 ENHRY, CDR2 SYGVKD. Trimming removed 6 bases at V and 4 bases at J, with 10 bases between. This chain's CDR3 is CAISLGPYNEQFF. The CDR3 nucleotides are TGTGCCATCAGCTTAGGGCCTTACAATGAGCAGTTCTTC.

Many counts were recorded for this clonotype. The chain employs TRBV6-1 and TRBJ1-6; 7 positions match TRBD1. The CDR3 consists of 16 residues. Trimming removed 7 bases from V and 11 bases from J; junction bases left unmatched: 17. Looked up from germline, CDR1 is MNHNS and CDR2 is SASEGT. The CDR3 bases are TGTGCCAGCACCCCCAAAGGGACAGCTCCTGGGACACCCCTCCACTTT. Amino acid sequence: CASTPKGTAPGTPLHF.

This clonotype has ten or more counts. This chain joins TRBV9 and TRBJ2-5; TRBD1 might be the D (6 bases). V was clipped by 0 bases and J by 5 bases, with 14 bases between them. Germline V gene lookup returns CDR1 SGDLS and CDR2 YYNGEE. This CDR3 is 15 amino acids long. CDR3 loop: CASSVVKSGVETQYF. The CDR3 bases are TGTGCCAGCAGCGTAGTGAAGTCAGGGGTCGAGACCCAGTACTTC.

At least ten counts were recorded for this clonotype. The rearrangement joins TRBV4-2 to TRBJ2-3; TRBD2 aligns across 8 bases. V shed 0 bases, J shed 4 bases, and the junction held 6 bases outside the gene matches. The CDR3 extends over 16 amino acids. CDR1 is LGHNA and CDR2 is YNFKEQ in the germline V gene. CDR3 sequence: CASSQEPGGGADTQYF. CDR3 DNA sequence: TGTGCCAGCAGCCAAGAACCGGGAGGGGGGGCAGATACGCAGTATTTT.

In its sample, this clonotype was seen many times. The rearrangement links TRBV9 to TRBJ1-5; D is possibly TRBD1 (6 bases). Per the germline V gene, CDR1 is SGDLS and CDR2 is YYNGEE. V gave up 3 bases and J gave up 5 bases, with 15 bases separating them. This CDR3 region has 15 residues. The CDR3 DNA reads TGTGCCAGCAGCGGAGGGGGGAGGGGAGATCAGCCCCAGCATTTT. Translating it yields CASSGGGRGDQPQHF.

This clonotype was counted at least ten times. The chain recombines TRBV9 with TRBJ2-5; 11 nucleotides line up with TRBD2. The germline CDR1 and CDR2 sequences are SGDLS and YYNGEE. The J segment lost 3 bases and the V segment lost 4 bases, leaving 8 bases of the junction unmatched. This CDR3 is built from 16 residues. The CDR3 reads CASSPLAGGPKETQYF. The CDR3 DNA sequence: TGTGCCAGCAGCCCTTTAGCGGGAGGGCCGAAAGAGACCCAGTACTTC.

This clonotype was counted at least ten times. The rearrangement joins TRBV7-9 to TRBJ2-2; 8 bases match TRBD1. The CDR3 extends over 17 amino acids. Germline values: CDR1 SEHNR, CDR2 FQNEAQ (reference sequence). V gave up 1 base and J gave up 7 bases; unmatched junction bases: 11. CDR3 DNA: TGTGCCAGCAGCTTAGGACAGGGGCCCTCCGCCGGCGGGGAGCTGTTTTTT. Its translation is CASSLGQGPSAGGELFF.

This clonotype was seen repeatedly, ten times or more. This chain uses TRBV23-1 with TRBJ2-7; weak D call: TRBD1 (6 bases). Being an ORF, TRBV23-1 has a function that is uncertain. The length of the CDR3 is 17 residues. Trimming pared 10 bases from V and 3 bases from J, leaving 28 bases between. The CDR3 DNA follows: TGCGCCACCTCGAAGGACAGAGGTAGAATGGGAAGCTACGAGCAGTACTTC. This codes for CATSKDRGRMGSYEQYF.

In its sample, this clonotype was seen a few times. The chain is built from TRBV7-3 and TRBJ2-3; D perhaps matches TRBD1 (6 bases). This CDR3 has 14 amino acids. The germline CDR1 and CDR2 sequences are SGHTA and FQGTGA. The V end was cut by 3 bases, the J end by 6 bases, with 13 bases between. CDR3 bases: TGTGCCAGCAGCTTCTCTCGGCAGGGGGATACGCAGTATTTT. This encodes CASSFSRQGDTQYF.

This clonotype was counted ten times or more. The V gene is TRBV11-3, the J gene TRBJ2-7, with D perhaps TRBD1 (6 bases). The CDR3 loop spans 13 amino acids. Trimming left V 5 bases short and J 2 bases short, with 10 bases between. Germline V CDR1 and CDR2: SGHNT, YENEEA. CDR3 coding DNA: TGTGCCAGCAGCCGGGACACTGCCTACGAGCAGTACTTC. Translated: CASSRDTAYEQYF.

The V call is TRBV5-1, the J call TRBJ2-5; D may correspond to TRBD1 or TRBD2 (5 bases each). The V and J ends lost 3 bases and 2 bases respectively, with 11 bases between them. CDR1 is SGHRS and CDR2 is YFSETQ in the germline V gene. The CDR3 contains 14 residues. The CDR3 sequence: CASSSGAGQETQYF. DNA for the CDR3: TGCGCCAGCAGCTCCGGGGCTGGGCAAGAGACCCAGTACTTC.

There are a few counts of this clonotype. A read error may account for a junction end that differs from germline. The J gene is TRBJ2-5, the V gene TRBV18; 8 bases agree with TRBD2. CDR3 length: 15 residues. Germline CDR1 KGHSH, CDR2 LQKENI. The CDR3 sequence is CASSPVMRGEETRYF. The CDR3 nucleotides are TGTGCCAGCTCACCTGTTATGCGGGGGGAAGAGACCCGGTACTTC.